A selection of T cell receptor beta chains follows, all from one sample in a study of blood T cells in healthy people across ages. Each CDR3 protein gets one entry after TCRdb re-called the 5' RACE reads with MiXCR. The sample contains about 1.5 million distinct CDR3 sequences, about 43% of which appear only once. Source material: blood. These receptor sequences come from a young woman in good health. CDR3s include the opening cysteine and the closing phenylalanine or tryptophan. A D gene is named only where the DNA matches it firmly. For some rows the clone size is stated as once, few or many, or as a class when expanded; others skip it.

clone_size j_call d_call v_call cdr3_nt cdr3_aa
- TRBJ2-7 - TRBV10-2 TGCGCCAGCATCTCCCGACCGGGGTCCACCTACGAGCAGTACTTC CASISRPGSTYEQYF
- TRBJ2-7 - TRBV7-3 TGTGCCAGCAGCTTAGGGCCAGAAAGCTCCTACGAGCAGTACTTC CASSLGPESSYEQYF
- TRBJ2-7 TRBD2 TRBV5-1 TGCGCCAGCAGCGTGGCCCCGGCGGGGGGGAGCTCCTACGAGCAGTACTTC CASSVAPAGGSSYEQYF
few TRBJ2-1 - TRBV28 TGTGCCAGCAGTACCGGGACTCTTGAGCAGTTCTTC CASSTGTLEQFF
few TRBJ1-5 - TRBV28 TGTGCCAGCAGTCCTCGTTCCGGTAAATATAGCAATCAGCCCCAGCATTTT CASSPRSGKYSNQPQHF
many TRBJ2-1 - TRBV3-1 TGTGCCAGCAGCCGTGGGACGGGAGTGGGGAATGAGCAGTTCTTC CASSRGTGVGNEQFF
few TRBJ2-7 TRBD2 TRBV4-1 TGCGCCAGCAGCCAAAATGCCGGGACTAGTGCCTACGAGCAGTACTTC CASSQNAGTSAYEQYF
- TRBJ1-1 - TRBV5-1 TGCGCCAGCAGCTTGGAGGGCCCTCGTTCGGAAGCTTTCTTT CASSLEGPRSEAFF
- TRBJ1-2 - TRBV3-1 TGTGCCAGCAGACCCCCGGGAGGGGACTATGGCTACACCTTC CASRPPGGDYGYTF
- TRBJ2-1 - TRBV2 TGTGCCAGCAGTGACTTTGGAGAGCAGTTCTTC CASSDFGEQFF
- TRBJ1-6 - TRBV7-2 TGTGCCAGCAGGGCGGGCAGGGGTTTCGATTCACCCCTCCACTTT CASRAGRGFDSPLHF
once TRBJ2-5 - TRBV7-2 TGTGCCAGCAGCCAACAGGGGACTAGAGTTAGGTACTTC CASSQQGTRVRYF
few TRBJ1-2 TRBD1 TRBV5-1 TGCGCCAGCAGCTACGTAGGACAGGACGCTGGCTACACCTTC CASSYVGQDAGYTF
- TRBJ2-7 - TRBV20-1 TGCAGTGCCCCAGCCAGCTCCTACGAGCAGTACTTC CSAPASSYEQYF
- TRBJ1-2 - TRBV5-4 TGTGCCAGCAGCGGGGGATTCTATGGCTACACCTTC CASSGGFYGYTF
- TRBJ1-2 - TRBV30 TGTGCCTTGGGGGACACCCTAGCTAACTATGGCTACACCTTC CALGDTLANYGYTF
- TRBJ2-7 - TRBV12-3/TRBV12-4 TGTGCCAGCAGTTTGCGGCTAGCAGGGGAGCAGTACTTC CASSLRLAGEQYF
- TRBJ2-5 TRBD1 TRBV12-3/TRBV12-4 TGTGCCAGCAGCCACGACAGGGGGCTTGGGGAGACCCAGTACTTC CASSHDRGLGETQYF
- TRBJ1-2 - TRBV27 TGTGCCAGCAGTTTGGATCGAGGGCTCTTGGGGGGCTACACCTTC CASSLDRGLLGGYTF
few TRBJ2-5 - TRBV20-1 TGCAGTGCTAGTTCCGGTATCCGCCAAGAGACCCAGTACTTC CSASSGIRQETQYF
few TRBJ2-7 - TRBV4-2 TGTGCCAGCAGCCAAGATCGGCCTGACTATTTCAACGAGCAGTACTTC CASSQDRPDYFNEQYF
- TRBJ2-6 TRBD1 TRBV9 TGTGCCAGCAGCGGAGGGGACAGCTCTGGGGCCAACGTCCTGACTTTC CASSGGDSSGANVLTF
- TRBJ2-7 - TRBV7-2 TGTGCCAGCAGCGGTCACGTCTCCTACAATGAGCAGTACTTC CASSGHVSYNEQYF
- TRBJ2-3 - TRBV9 TGTGCCAGCAGCGTAGTCAGGACAGGCACAGATACGCAGTATTTT CASSVVRTGTDTQYF
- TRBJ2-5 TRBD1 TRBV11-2 TGTGCCAGCAGCATTGACAGGGGCGGACAAGAGACCCAGTACTTC CASSIDRGGQETQYF
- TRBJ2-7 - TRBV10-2 TGCGCCAGCACTGGGACCCGTTTCTCCTACGAGCAGTACTTC CASTGTRFSYEQYF
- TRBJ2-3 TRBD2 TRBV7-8 TGTGCCAGCAGCTCGTCTAGCGGGAGTTCGATGGATACGCAGTATTTT CASSSSSGSSMDTQYF
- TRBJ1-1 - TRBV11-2 TGTGCCAGCAGCTTGAGGACAGTCATGAACACTGAAGCTTTCTTT CASSLRTVMNTEAFF
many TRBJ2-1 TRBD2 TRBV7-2 TGTGCCAGCAGCTTAGTGGGACTAGCGGGGGGGTACAATGAGCAGTTCTTC CASSLVGLAGGYNEQFF
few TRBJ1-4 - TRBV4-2 TGTGCCAGCAGCCAAGGGCAGAATAATGAAAAACTGTTTTTT CASSQGQNNEKLFF
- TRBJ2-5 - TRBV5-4 TGTGCCAGCAGTCAGGAGGGGTTACAAGAGACCCAGTACTTC CASSQEGLQETQYF
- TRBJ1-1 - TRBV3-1 TGTGCCAGCAGCCAAGGCACCCGGGGGAACACTGAAGCTTTCTTT CASSQGTRGNTEAFF
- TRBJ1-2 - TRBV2 TGTGCCAGCAGTGATAGGGCCCTAGCTAACCATGGCTACACCTTC CASSDRALANHGYTF
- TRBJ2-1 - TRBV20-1 TGCAGTGTTAGACAGGGAGGCCAAGAGACCCAGTTCTTC CSVRQGGQETQFF
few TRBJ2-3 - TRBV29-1 TGCAGCGTTGACGTCGGGCTGGGGACTAGCACAGATACGCAGTATTTT CSVDVGLGTSTDTQYF
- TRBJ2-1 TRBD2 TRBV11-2 TGTGCCAGCAGAAAGATTTGGACTAGCGGGACTAACAATGAGCAGTTCTTC CASRKIWTSGTNNEQFF